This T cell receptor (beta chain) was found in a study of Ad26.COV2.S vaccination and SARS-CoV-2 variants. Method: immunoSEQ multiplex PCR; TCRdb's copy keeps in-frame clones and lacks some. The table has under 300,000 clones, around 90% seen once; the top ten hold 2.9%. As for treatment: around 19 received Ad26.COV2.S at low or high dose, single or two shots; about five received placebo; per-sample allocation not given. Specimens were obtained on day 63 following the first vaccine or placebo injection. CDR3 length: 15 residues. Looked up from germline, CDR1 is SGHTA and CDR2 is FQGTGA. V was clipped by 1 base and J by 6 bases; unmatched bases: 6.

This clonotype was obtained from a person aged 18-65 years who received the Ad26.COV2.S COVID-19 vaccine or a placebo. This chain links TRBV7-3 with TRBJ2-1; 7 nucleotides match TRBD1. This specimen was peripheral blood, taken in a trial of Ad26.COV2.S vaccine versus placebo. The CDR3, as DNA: TGTGCCAGCAGCTTAAAGAGACAGGGATCCAATGAGCAGTTCTTC. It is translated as CASSLKRQGSNEQFF.